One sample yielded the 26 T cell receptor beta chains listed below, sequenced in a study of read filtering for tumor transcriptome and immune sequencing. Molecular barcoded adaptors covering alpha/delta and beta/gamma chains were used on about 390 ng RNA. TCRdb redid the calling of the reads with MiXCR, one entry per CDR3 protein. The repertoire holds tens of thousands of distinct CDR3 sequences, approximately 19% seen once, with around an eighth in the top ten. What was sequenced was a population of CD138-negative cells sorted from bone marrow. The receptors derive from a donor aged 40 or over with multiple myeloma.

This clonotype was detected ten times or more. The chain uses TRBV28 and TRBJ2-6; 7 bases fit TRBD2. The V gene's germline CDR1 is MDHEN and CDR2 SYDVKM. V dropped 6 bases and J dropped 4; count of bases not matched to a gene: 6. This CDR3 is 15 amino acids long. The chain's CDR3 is CASSGGRAGANVLTF. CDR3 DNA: TGTGCCAGCAGCGGGGGGAGGGCCGGGGCCAACGTCCTGACTTTC.

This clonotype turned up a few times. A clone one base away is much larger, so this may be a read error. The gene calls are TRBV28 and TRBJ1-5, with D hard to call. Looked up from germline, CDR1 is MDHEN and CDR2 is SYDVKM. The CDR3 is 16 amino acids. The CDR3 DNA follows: TGTGCCAGCAGTTTATCGTGGGTATCTGTATGGCAGCCCCTGCATTTT. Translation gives CASSLSWVSVWQPLHF.

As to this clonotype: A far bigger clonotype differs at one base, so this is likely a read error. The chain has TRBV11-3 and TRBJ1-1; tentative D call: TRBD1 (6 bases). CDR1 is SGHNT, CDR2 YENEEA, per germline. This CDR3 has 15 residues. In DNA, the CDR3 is TGTGCCAGCAAAGGGACATCCCTTGGGGACACTGTAGCTTTCTTT. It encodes CASKGTSLGDTVAFF.

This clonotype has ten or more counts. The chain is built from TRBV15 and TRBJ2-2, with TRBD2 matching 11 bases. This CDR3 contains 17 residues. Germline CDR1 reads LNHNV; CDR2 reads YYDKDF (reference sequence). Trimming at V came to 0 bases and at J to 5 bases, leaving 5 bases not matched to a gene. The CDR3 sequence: CATSRDLLAGETGELFF. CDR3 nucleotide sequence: TGTGCCACCAGCAGAGATCTACTAGCGGGAGAAACCGGGGAGCTGTTTTTT. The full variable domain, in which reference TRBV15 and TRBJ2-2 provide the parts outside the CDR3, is DAMVIQNPRYQVTQFGKPVTLSCSQTLNHNVMYWYQQKSSQAPKLLFHYYDKDFNNEADTPDNFQSRRPNTSFCFLDIRSPGLGDTAMYLCATSRDLLAGETGELFFGEGSRLTVL.

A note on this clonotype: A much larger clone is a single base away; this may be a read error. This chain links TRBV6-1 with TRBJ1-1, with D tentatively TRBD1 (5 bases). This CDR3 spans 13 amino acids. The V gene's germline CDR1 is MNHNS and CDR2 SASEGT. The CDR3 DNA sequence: TGTGCCAGCATCAGGGTTTCGAACACTGAAGCTCTCTTT. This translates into CASIRVSNTEALF.

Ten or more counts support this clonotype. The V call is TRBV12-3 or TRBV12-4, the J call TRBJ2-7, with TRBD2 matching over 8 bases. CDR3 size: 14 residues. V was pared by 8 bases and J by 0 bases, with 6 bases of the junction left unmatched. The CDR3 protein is CASRPGGASYEQYF. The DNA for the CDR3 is TGTGCCAGCCGTCCCGGGGGGGCCTCCTACGAGCAGTACTTC.

CDR3 nucleotide sequence: TGTGCCAGCAGTTCCCGGACAGGGCGGTACAATCAGCCCCAGCATTTT. Translated, it gives CASSSRTGRYNQPQHF. The chain uses TRBV12-3 or TRBV12-4 and TRBJ1-5; TRBD1 matches 8 bases. There are 16 residues in the CDR3. With V trimmed by 4 bases and J by 3 bases, 8 bases remained unmatched.

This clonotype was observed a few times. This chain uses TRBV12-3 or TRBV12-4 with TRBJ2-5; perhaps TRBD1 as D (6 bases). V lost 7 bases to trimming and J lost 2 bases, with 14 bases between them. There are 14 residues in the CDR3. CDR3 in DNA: TGTGCCAGCACCCTAGCCGGGACACAAGAGACCCAGTACTTC. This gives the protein CASTLAGTQETQYF.

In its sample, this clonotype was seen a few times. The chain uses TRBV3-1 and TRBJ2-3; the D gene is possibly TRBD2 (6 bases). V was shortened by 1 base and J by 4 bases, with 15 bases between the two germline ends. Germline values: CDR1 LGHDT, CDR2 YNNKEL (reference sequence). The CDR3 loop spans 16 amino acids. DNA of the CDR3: TGTGCCAGCAGCCAAGCGGGAGCGGTGACGGCAGATACGCAGTATTTT. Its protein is CASSQAGAVTADTQYF.

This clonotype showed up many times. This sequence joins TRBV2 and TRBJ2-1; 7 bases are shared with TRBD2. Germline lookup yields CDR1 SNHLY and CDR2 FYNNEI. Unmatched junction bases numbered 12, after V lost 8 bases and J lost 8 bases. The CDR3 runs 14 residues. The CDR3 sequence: CASARLASSDEQFF. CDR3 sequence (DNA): TGTGCCAGCGCACGACTAGCCTCGTCGGATGAGCAGTTCTTC.

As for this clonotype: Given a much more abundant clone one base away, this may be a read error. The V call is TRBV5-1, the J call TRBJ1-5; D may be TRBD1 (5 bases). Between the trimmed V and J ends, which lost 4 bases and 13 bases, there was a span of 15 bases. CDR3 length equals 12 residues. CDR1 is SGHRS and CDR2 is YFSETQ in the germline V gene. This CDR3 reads CASSVDEGTQHF. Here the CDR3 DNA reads TGCGCCAGCAGCGTGGACGAAGGGACTCAGCATTTT.

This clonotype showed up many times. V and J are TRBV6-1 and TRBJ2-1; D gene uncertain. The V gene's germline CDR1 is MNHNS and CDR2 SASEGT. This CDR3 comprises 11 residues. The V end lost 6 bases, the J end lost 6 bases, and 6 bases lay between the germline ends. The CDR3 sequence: CASRDLNEQFF. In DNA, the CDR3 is TGTGCCAGCAGGGACCTCAATGAGCAGTTCTTC.

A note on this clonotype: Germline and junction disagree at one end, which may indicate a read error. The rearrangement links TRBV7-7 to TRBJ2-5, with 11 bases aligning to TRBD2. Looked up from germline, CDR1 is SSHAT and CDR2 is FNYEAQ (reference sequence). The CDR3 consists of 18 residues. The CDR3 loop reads CASSFSGTSGPSQETQYF. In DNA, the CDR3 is TGTGCTAGCAGCTTCTCCGGGACTAGCGGTCCGTCCCAAGAGACCCAGTACTTC. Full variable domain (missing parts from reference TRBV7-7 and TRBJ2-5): GAGVSQSPRYKVTKRGQDVTLRCDPISSHATLYWYQQALGQGPEFLTYFNYEAQPDKSGLPSDRFSAERPEGSISTLTIQRTEQRDSAMYRCASSFSGTSGPSQETQYFGPGTRLLVL.

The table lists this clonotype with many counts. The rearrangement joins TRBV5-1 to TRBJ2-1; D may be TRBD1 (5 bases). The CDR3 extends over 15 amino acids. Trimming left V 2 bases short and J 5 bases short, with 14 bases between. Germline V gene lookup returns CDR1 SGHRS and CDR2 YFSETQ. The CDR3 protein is CASSLLTAGNNEQFF. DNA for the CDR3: TGCGCCAGCAGCTTACTGACAGCCGGAAACAATGAGCAGTTCTTC. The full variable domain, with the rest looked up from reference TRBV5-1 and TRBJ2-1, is KAGVTQTPRYLIKTRGQQVTLSCSPISGHRSVSWYQQTPGQGLQFLFEYFSETQRNKGNFPGRFSGRQFSNSRSEMNVSTLELGDSALYLCASSLLTAGNNEQFFGPGTRLTVL.

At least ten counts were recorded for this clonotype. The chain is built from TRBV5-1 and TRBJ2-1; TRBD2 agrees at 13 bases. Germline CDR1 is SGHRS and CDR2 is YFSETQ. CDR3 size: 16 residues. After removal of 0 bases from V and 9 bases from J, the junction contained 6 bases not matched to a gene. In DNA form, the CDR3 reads TGCGCCAGCAGCTTGGCCGGGACTAGCGGGAAGGGTGAGCAGTTCTTC. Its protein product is CASSLAGTSGKGEQFF. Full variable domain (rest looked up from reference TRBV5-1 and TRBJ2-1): KAGVTQTPRYLIKTRGQQVTLSCSPISGHRSVSWYQQTPGQGLQFLFEYFSETQRNKGNFPGRFSGRQFSNSRSEMNVSTLELGDSALYLCASSLAGTSGKGEQFFGPGTRLTVL.

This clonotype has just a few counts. The CDR3 DNA sequence: TGTGCCAGCATGGTACAGGGGGGTCAGCCCCAGCATTTT. The encoded protein is CASMVQGGQPQHF. The V gene is TRBV12-3 or TRBV12-4, the J gene TRBJ1-5, with 8 nucleotides matching TRBD1. J was trimmed by 6 bases and V by 7 bases; bases with no gene match: 5. CDR3 length: 13 residues.

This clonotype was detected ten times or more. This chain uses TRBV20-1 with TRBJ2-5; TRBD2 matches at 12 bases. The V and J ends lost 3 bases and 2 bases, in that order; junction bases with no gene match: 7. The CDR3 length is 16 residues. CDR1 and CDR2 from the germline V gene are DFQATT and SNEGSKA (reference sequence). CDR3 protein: CSARGLAGQEQETQYF. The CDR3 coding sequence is TGCAGTGCTAGGGGACTAGCGGGCCAAGAACAAGAGACCCAGTACTTC.

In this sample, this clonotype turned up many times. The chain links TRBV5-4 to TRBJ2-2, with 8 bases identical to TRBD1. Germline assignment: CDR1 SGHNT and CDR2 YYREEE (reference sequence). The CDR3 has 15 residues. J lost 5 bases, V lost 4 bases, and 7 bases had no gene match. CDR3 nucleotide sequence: TGTGCCAGCAGCAGGGGACAGGAGGAAACCGGGGAGCTGTTTTTT. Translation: CASSRGQEETGELFF.

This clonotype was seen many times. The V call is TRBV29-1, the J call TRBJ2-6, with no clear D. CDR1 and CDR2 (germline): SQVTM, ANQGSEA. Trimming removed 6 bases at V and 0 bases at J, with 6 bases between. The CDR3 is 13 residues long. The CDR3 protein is CSVWSSGANVLTF. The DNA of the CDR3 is TGCAGCGTATGGAGCTCTGGGGCCAACGTCCTGACTTTC.

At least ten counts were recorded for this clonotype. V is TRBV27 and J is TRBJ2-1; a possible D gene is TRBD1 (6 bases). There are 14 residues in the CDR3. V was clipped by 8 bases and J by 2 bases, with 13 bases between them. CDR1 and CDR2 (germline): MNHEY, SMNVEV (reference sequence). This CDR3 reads CASWDNPPYNEQFF. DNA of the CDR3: TGTGCCAGCTGGGACAACCCACCCTACAATGAGCAGTTCTTC.

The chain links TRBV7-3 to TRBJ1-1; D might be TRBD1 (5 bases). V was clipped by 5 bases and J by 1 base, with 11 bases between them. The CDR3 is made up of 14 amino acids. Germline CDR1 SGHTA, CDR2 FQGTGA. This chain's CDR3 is CASSPGRGNTEAFF. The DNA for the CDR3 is TGTGCCAGCAGCCCAGGTAGGGGGAACACTGAAGCTTTCTTT.

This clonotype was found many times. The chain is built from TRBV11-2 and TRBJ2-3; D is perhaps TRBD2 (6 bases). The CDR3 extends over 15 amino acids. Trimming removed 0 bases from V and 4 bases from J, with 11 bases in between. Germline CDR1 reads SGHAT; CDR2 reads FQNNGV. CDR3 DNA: TGTGCCAGCAGCTTAGAAGGGAGGCCCCCAGATACGCAGTATTTT. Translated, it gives CASSLEGRPPDTQYF.

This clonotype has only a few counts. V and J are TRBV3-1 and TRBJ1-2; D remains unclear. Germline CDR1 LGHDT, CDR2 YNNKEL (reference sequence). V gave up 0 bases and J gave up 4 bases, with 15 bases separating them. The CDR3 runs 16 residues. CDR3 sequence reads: CASSQDSASQSYGYTF. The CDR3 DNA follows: TGTGCCAGCAGCCAAGATAGTGCCAGCCAGAGCTATGGCTACACCTTC.

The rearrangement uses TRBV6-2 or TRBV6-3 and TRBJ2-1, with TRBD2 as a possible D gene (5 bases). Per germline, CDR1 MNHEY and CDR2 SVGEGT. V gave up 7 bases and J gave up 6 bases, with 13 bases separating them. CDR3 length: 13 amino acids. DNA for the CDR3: TGTGCCAGCAAGACTACTTCCCCCAATGAGCAGTTCTTC. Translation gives CASKTTSPNEQFF.

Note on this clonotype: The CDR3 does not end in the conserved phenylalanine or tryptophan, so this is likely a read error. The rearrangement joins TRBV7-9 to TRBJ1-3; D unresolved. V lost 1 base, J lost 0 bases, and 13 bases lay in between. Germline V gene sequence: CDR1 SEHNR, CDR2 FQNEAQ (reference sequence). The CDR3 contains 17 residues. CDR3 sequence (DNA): TGTGCCAGCAGCTTAGTCGGTGGCCGAAGCTCTGGAAACACCATATATTTG. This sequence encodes CASSLVGGRSSGNTIYL.

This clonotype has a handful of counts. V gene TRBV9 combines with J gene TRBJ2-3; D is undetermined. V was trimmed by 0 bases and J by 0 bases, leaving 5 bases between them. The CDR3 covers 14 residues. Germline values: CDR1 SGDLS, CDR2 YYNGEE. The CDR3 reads CASSVAGSTDTQYF. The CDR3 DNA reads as TGTGCCAGCAGCGTAGCAGGTAGCACAGATACGCAGTATTTT. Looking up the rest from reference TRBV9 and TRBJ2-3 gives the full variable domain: DSGVTQTPKHLITATGQRVTLRCSPRSGDLSVYWYQQSLDQGLQFLIQYYNGEERAKGNILERFSAQQFPDLHSELNLSSLELGDSALYFCASSVAGSTDTQYFGPGTRLTVL.